This record covers a single TCR beta chain. Its antigen is not identified. As to treatment: 15 to 20 received Ad26.COV2.S at low or high dose, single or two shots; five or six received placebo; per-sample allocation not given. Samples came from day 63 after the first vaccine or placebo injection. Donor was an adult aged 18-55 years in Boston. The sample originates from a study of Ad26.COV2.S vaccination and SARS-CoV-2 variants. Study details: Donor allocation was to the COV1001 Ad26.COV2.S trial arm.

Only in-frame clones appear in the TCRdb table, and some are missing; sequencing was by immunoSEQ multiplex PCR. This table holds more than 250,000 clones, more than 75% found once. The study, taken as a whole, reports: Vaccinated individuals (as opposed to placebo recipients) had higher spike-specific TCR breadth. Recipients of vaccine and of placebo showed similar breadth of their non-spike TCR repertoires.

Germline CDR1 and CDR2: SNHLY and FYNNEI. With V trimmed by 0 bases and J by 1 base, 5 bases remained unmatched. The CDR3 loop spans 17 amino acids. This sequence originates from a person aged 18-60 years who received the Ad26.COV2.S COVID-19 vaccine or a placebo. The sample was peripheral blood, taken in a trial of Ad26.COV2.S vaccine versus placebo. The V and J genes are TRBV2 and TRBJ2-1; 8 bases are shared with TRBD2. The CDR3 DNA sequence: TGTGCCAGCAGTGAAGCGCAGCGGGGGCATTCCTACAATGAGCAGTTCTTC. Its translation: CASSEAQRGHSYNEQFF.